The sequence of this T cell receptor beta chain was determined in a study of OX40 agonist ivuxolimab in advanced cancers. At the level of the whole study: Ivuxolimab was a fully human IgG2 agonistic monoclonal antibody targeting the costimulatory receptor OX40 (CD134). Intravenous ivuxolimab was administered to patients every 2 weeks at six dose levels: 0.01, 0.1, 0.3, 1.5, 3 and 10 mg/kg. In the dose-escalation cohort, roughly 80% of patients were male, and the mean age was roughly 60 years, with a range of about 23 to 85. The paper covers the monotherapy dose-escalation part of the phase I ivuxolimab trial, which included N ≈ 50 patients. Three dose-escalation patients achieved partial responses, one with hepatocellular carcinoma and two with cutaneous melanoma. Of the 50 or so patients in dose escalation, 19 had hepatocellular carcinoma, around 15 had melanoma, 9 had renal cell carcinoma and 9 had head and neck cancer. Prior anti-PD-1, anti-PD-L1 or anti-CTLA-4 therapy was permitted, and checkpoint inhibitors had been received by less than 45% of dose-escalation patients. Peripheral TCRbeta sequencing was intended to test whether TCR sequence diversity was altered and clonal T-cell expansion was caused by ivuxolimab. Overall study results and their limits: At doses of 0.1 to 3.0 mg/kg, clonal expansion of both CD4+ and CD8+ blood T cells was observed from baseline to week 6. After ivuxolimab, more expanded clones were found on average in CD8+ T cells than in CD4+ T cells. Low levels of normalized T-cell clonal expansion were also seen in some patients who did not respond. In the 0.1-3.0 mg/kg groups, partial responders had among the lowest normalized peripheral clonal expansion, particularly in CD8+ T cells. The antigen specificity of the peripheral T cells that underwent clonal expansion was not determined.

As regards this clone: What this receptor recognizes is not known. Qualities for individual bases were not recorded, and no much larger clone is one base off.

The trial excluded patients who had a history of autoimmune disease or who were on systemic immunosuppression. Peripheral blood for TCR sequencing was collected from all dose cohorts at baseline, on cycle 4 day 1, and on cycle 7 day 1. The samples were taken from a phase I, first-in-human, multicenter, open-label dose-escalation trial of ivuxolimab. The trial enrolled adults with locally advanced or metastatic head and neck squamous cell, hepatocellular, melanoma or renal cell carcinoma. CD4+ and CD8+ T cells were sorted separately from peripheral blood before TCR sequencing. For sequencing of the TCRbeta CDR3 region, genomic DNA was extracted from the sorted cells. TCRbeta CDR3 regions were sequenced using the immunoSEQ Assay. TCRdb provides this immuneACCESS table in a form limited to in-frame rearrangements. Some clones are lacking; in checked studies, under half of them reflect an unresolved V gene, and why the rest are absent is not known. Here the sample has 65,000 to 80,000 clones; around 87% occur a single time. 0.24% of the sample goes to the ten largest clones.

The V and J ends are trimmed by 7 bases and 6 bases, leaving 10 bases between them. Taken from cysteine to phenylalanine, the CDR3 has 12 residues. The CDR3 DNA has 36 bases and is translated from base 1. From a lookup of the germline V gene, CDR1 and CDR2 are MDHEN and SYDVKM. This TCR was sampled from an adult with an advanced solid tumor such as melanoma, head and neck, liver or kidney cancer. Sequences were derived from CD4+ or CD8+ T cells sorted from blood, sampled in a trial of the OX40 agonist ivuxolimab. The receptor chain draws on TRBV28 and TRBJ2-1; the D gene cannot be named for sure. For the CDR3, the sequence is CASIRSGNEQFF. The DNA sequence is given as TGTGCCAGCATAAGGAGTGGCAATGAGCAGTTCTTC.